This TCR beta chain was retrieved from a study of T-cell reconstitution after alpha-beta-depleted transplantation in children. A library of TCRbeta sequences, prepared with unique molecular identifiers, was generated. TCRdb fed the PCR reads into MiXCR, producing one record per CDR3 protein. This table holds 450,000 to 500,000 distinct CDR3 sequences, around an eighth found once. This clonotype was seen a few times. The J segment lost 8 bases and the V segment lost 3 bases, leaving 5 bases of the junction unmatched. The CDR3 consists of 13 residues. The germline gives CDR1 MDHEN, CDR2 SYDVKM. Sequences were derived from PBMCs from the stem cell graft donor, sampled from the stem cell graft. The sequence was obtained from a human donor who donated a stem cell graft to a child with combined immunodeficiency. The V gene is TRBV28, the J gene TRBJ1-1; TRBD1 aligns across 8 bases. The CDR3 here is CASSLSGQGEAFF. CDR3 bases: TGTGCCAGCAGTTTGTCCGGACAGGGCGAAGCTTTCTTT.